This T cell receptor (beta chain) was captured by sequencing in a study of read filtering for tumor transcriptome and immune sequencing. On the study more broadly: The cohort had about 16 men and some 13 women aged roughly 40 to 90, mean around 66 years. Whole-transcriptome libraries were prepared after DNase treatment. Findings of the study overall: Without single-read clonotypes, shared clonotype proportions correlated more between IR-seq and RNA-seq.

Germline values: CDR1 SQVTM, CDR2 ANQGSEA. V lost 7 bases and J 7 bases, leaving 13 bases between the germline ends. The CDR3 runs 11 residues. The library was built from about 400 ng RNA with molecular barcoded adaptors for alpha/delta and beta/gamma chains. A single record per CDR3 protein comes from TCRdb applying MiXCR to the reads. The repertoire holds about 47,000 distinct CDR3 sequences, 10% to 15% seen once, with roughly 15% in the top ten. This clonotype was seen ten or more times. Its antigen is unidentified. Bone marrow was sampled from every patient at the time of active disease. This receptor was obtained from a donor at least 40 years old with multiple myeloma. The rearrangement joins TRBV29-1 to TRBJ2-5; D is unresolved. What was sequenced was a population of CD138-negative cells sorted from bone marrow. The chain's CDR3 is CSAWNGPTQYF. CDR3 nucleotides: TGCAGCGCGTGGAACGGTCCGACCCAGTACTTC.